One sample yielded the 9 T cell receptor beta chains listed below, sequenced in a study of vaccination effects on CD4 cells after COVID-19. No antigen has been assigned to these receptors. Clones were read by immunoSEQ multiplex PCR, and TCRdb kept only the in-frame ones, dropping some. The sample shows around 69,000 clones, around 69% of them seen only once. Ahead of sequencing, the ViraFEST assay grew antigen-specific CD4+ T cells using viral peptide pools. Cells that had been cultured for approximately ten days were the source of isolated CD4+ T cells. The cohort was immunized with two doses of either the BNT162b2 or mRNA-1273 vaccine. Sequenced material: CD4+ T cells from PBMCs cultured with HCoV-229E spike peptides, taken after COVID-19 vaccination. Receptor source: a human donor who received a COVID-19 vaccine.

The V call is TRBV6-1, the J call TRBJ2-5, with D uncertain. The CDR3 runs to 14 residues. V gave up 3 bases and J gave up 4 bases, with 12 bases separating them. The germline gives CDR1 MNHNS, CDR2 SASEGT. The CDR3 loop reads CASSDPFTTETQYF. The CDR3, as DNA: TGTGCCAGCAGTGATCCCTTCACAACAGAGACCCAGTACTTC.

Written as DNA, the CDR3 is TGTGCCACCAGTGACACCGGGACAGGGTTGACCAAAAACATTCAGTACTTC. It specifies CATSDTGTGLTKNIQYF. J is TRBJ2-4 and V is TRBV24-1; 9 bases match TRBD1. V lost 4 bases and J lost 2; bases outside the gene matches: 8. There are 17 residues in the CDR3. Germline CDR1 is KGHDR and CDR2 is SFDVKD.

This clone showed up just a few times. In nucleotides, the CDR3 is TGTGCCATCAGGCCGACAGGGACGAATAATTCACCCCTCCACTTT. Protein: CAIRPTGTNNSPLHF. V is TRBV10-3 and J is TRBJ1-6; 7 positions match TRBD1. The CDR3 consists of 15 residues. From germline, CDR1 is ENHRY and CDR2 SYGVKD. Trimming cost V 6 bases and J 5 bases; bases outside gene matches: 7.

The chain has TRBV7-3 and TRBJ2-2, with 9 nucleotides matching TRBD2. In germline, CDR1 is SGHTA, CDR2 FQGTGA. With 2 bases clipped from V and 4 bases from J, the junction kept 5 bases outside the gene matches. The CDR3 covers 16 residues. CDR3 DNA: TGTGCCAGCAGCTTAGCGGGGGGGCCCAGCACCGGGGAGCTGTTTTTT. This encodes CASSLAGGPSTGELFF.

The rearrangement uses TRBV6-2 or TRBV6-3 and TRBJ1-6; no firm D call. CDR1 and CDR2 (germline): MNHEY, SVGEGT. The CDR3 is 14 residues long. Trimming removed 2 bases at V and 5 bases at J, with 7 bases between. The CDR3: CASSYGPNNSPLHF. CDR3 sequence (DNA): TGTGCCAGCAGTTACGGGCCTAATAATTCACCCCTCCACTTT.

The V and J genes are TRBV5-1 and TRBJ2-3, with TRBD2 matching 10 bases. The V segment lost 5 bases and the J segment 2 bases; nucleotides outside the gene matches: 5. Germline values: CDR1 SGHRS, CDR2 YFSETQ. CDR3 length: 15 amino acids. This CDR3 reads CASRTSGVHTDTQYF. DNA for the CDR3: TGCGCCAGCAGAACTAGCGGGGTGCACACAGATACGCAGTATTTT.

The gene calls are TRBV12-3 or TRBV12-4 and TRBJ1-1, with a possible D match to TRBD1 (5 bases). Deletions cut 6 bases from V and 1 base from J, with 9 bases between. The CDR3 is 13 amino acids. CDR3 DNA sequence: TGTGCCAGCAGCGTCGGACAGAACACTGAAGCTTTCTTT. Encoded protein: CASSVGQNTEAFF.

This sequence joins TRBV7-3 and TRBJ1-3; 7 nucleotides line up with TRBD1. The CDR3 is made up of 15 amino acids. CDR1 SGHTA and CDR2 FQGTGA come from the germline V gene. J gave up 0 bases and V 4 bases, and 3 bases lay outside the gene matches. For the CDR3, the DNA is TGTGCCAGCAGCTCCGGGACAGCCTCTGGAAACACCATATATTTT. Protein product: CASSSGTASGNTIYF.

CDR3 sequence (DNA): TGCGCCAGCAGCTTAAGCGGGGGCACCTACGAGCAGTACGTC. Protein product: CASSLSGGTYEQYV. The rearrangement joins TRBV5-1 to TRBJ2-7; 8 bases are shared with TRBD2. Germline assignment: CDR1 SGHRS and CDR2 YFSETQ. The CDR3 length is 14 residues. V shed 2 bases and J 2 bases; nucleotides not matched to a gene: 3.